This TCR beta chain was identified in a study of human T cells and chemical hapten exposure. Study as a whole: From small differences in pooled library volume came most of the variation in per-sample TCR yields.

This clonotype was counted ten times or more. The antigen remains unidentified. As the library was built, unique molecular identifiers were attached to individual cDNA molecules. Authors' analysis steps: Individual samples carried between about 23,224 and 750,000 TCRs, with 95,638 as the median. TCRdb used MiXCR to reprocess the RACE reads, holding one entry per CDR3 protein. The V and J calls and clone size are TCRdb's, not the authors'. The sample includes roughly 100,000 distinct CDR3 sequences, 8.5% to 9% of them seen just once. Study outcomes and limitations: Sensitizing to DPC left TCRs with a frequency above 1 in 1000 unaltered.

The time point was: healthy volunteer bleed at 2 weeks. The total RNA was obtained from whole blood that was not fractionated. The sample comprised whole blood. This TCR derives from a female donor in good health. Some clones in this sample may be carry-over from other donors' samples.

Written as DNA, the CDR3 is TGTGCCAGCAGCCAAGATCTCGGGACAGGTAACAATGAGCAGTTCTTC. Its translation is CASSQDLGTGNNEQFF. The J gene is TRBJ2-1, the V gene TRBV4-2, with TRBD1 identical over 8 bases. The V gene's germline CDR1 is LGHNA and CDR2 YNFKEQ. This CDR3 is 16 amino acids long. V lost 0 bases, J lost 5 bases, and 6 bases stayed unmatched.